The 2 T cell receptor beta chains given below trace back to one sample, sequenced in a study of blood T cell repertoires in COVID-19. Measured with immunoSEQ multiplex PCR; TCRdb has only the in-frame clones, and not every one. Of some 260,000 clones in the sample, around 88% are singletons; the top ten hold under 8%. The specimen was peripheral blood. These receptors originate from a woman younger than 45 with COVID-19, enrolled during active disease.

The gene calls are TRBV19 and TRBJ1-4, with D possibly being TRBD1 (5 bases). The CDR3 contains 15 residues. The germline V gene encodes CDR1 LNHDA and CDR2 SQIVND (reference sequence). Trimming cost V 1 base and J 4 bases, with 10 bases left between them. The CDR3 DNA follows: TGTGCCAGTAGTATAGGCCGGCAGGGTAATGAAAAACTGTTTTTT. This gives the protein CASSIGRQGNEKLFF.

V usage is TRBV10-3 and J usage is TRBJ1-2, with D perhaps matching TRBD1 (5 bases). CDR3 length: 15 amino acids. The germline V gene has CDR1 ENHRY and CDR2 SYGVKD. Between the trimmed V and J ends, which lost 3 bases and 6 bases, there was a span of 17 bases. CDR3 DNA: TGTGCCATCAGTGACCCTCAGGGTCCTCTACATGGCTACACCTTC. It codes for CAISDPQGPLHGYTF.